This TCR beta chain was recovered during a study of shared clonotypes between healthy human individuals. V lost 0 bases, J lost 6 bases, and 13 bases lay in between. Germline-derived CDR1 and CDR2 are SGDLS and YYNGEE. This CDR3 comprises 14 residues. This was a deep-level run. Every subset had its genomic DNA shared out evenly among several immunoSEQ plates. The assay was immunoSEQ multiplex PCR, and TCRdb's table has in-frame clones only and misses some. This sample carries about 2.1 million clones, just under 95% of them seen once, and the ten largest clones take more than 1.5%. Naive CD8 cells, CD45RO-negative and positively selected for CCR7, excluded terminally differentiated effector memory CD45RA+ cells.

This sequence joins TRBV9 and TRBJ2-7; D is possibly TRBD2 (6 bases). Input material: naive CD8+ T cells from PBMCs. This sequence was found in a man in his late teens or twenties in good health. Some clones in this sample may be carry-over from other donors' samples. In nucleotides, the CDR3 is TGTGCCAGCAGCGTAGCCCCGGGAGCCCCCGAGCAGTACTTC. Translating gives CASSVAPGAPEQYF.